These 24 T cell receptor beta chains originate from one sample sequenced in a study of blood T cells in healthy people across ages. Together with a sample-barcoded 5' primer, a J-beta primer mix was included in a second PCR lasting roughly 6 to 12 cycles. In TCRdb, the 5' RACE reads were re-called with MiXCR into one record per CDR3 protein. The table records some 780,000 distinct CDR3 sequences, about 61% of them present only once. The sequenced sample was blood. The receptors stem from a middle-aged man in good health.

This chain uses TRBV9 with TRBJ2-1, with TRBD1 matching over 7 bases. This CDR3 is 17 amino acids long. Germline V gives CDR1 SGDLS, CDR2 YYNGEE. J gave up 1 base and V 0 bases, and 7 bases lay outside the gene matches. The CDR3 DNA reads TGTGCCAGCAGCGTAGATGCAGGGGGTATTTCCTACAATGAGCAGTTCTTC. This codes for CASSVDAGGISYNEQFF.

This clonotype was seen only a few times. The chain employs TRBV28 and TRBJ2-5; D possibly uses TRBD1 or TRBD2 (5 bases each). Looked up from germline, CDR1 is MDHEN and CDR2 is SYDVKM. The CDR3 has 14 amino acids. V gave up 6 bases and J gave up 5 bases, with 16 bases separating them. This CDR3 reads CASRGPVGVETQYF. The CDR3 DNA follows: TGTGCCAGCAGGGGACCCGTGGGGGTCGAGACCCAGTACTTC.

This clonotype showed up just a few times. This chain connects TRBV7-2 to TRBJ2-3; no definite D call. Per the germline V gene, CDR1 is SGHTA and CDR2 is FQGNSA. Deletions cut 2 bases from V and 2 bases from J, with 8 bases between. The CDR3 totals 14 residues. The CDR3 region is CASSLNGFTDTQYF. The CDR3 DNA sequence: TGTGCCAGCAGCTTAAACGGCTTCACAGATACGCAGTATTTT.

The chain combines TRBV7-9 with TRBJ2-1, with TRBD2 as a possible D gene (6 bases). The CDR3 length is 14 residues. Trimming cost V 2 bases and J 4 bases, with 9 bases left between them. Germline CDR1 SEHNR, CDR2 FQNEAQ (reference sequence). The CDR3 DNA reads as TGTGCCAGCAGCTTAAGACTAGTATACAATGAGCAGTTCTTC. It is translated as CASSLRLVYNEQFF.

This clonotype was detected only a few times. V usage is TRBV12-3 or TRBV12-4 and J usage is TRBJ1-6; 8 nucleotides agree with TRBD1. The CDR3 is 13 amino acids. J gave up 8 bases and V 5 bases, and 2 bases lay outside the gene matches. The CDR3, as DNA: TGTGCCAGCAGTCCACAGGGGGATTCACCCCTCCACTTT. Protein: CASSPQGDSPLHF.

The rearrangement uses TRBV11-2 and TRBJ2-7; perhaps TRBD1 as D (6 bases). The J call may be wrong; the DNA end is better matched by TRBJ2-5. Per the germline V gene, CDR1 is SGHAT and CDR2 is FQNNGV. The CDR3 is 15 amino acids. The CDR3 nucleotides are TGTGCCAGCAGCCCCCTGGGGCAGGGGCAAGAGACCCAGTACTTC. It yields the protein CASSPLGQGQETQYF.

This clonotype occurred a few times. This chain joins TRBV11-2 and TRBJ2-7; 11 bases agree with TRBD1. In germline, CDR1 is SGHAT, CDR2 FQNNGV. Losses at the gene ends were 4 bases for V and 6 bases for J; bases not matched to a gene: 11. This CDR3 has 16 residues. The CDR3 loop reads CASSSILGTGGLEQYF. In DNA, the CDR3 is TGTGCCAGCAGCTCGATTCTTGGGACAGGGGGACTCGAGCAGTACTTC.

The table lists this clonotype with a few counts. This chain uses TRBV20-1 with TRBJ2-3; perhaps TRBD1 as D (6 bases). The CDR3 is 13 amino acids. V was clipped by 6 bases and J by 3 bases, with 13 bases between them. Germline V gives CDR1 DFQATT, CDR2 SNEGSKA (reference sequence). The CDR3 loop reads CSALTGKTDTQYF. CDR3 DNA: TGCAGTGCGTTGACAGGCAAAACAGATACGCAGTATTTT.

This sequence joins TRBV7-6 and TRBJ2-3; 7 nucleotides agree with TRBD2. Germline V CDR1 and CDR2: SGHVS, FNYEAQ. CDR3 size: 16 residues. Unmatched junction bases numbered 10, after V lost 0 bases and J lost 7 bases. DNA for the CDR3: TGTGCCAGCAGCTTAGCCCGACCGGGGGGTGGAAATACGCAGTATTTT. Translation gives CASSLARPGGGNTQYF.

In this sample, this clonotype turned up a few times. The J gene is TRBJ1-2, the V gene TRBV29-1, with 7 nucleotides matching TRBD1. This CDR3 has 14 amino acids. V shed 5 bases and J 2 bases; nucleotides not matched to a gene: 8. The germline V gene encodes CDR1 SQVTM and CDR2 ANQGSEA. CDR3 region: CSVLGAGGNYGYTF. CDR3 bases: TGCAGCGTTTTGGGGGCAGGGGGGAACTATGGCTACACCTTC. The full variable domain, its missing parts supplied by reference TRBV29-1 and TRBJ1-2, is SAVISQKPSRDICQRGTSLTIQCQVDSQVTMMFWYRQQPGQSLTLIATANQGSEATYESGFVIDKFPISRPNLTFSTLTVSNMSPEDSSIYLCSVLGAGGNYGYTFGSGTRLTVV.

The chain combines TRBV24-1 with TRBJ2-1; weak D call: TRBD1 (6 bases). The V gene lost 2 bases and the J gene lost 8 bases, with 12 bases spanning the gap. The germline CDR1 and CDR2 sequences are KGHDR and SFDVKD. This CDR3 region has 14 residues. The CDR3 bases are TGTGCCACCAGTGATTCCCCTGCAGGGGATGAGCAGTTCTTC. This translates into CATSDSPAGDEQFF.

This clonotype showed up just a few times. CDR3 DNA sequence: TGTGCCAGCAGTATCCGACAGCGCACAGATACGCAGTATTTT. Its translation is CASSIRQRTDTQYF. This chain links TRBV28 with TRBJ2-3, with a weak D call TRBD1 (5 bases). V was shortened by 5 bases and J by 1 base, with 10 bases between the two germline ends. CDR1 and CDR2 from the germline V gene are MDHEN and SYDVKM. The CDR3 spans 14 residues.

This clonotype showed up just a few times. The chain combines TRBV20-1 with TRBJ2-1; 8 bases agree with TRBD2. The CDR3 sequence is 11 residues long. Germline V gene data show CDR1 as DFQATT and CDR2 as SNEGSKA (reference sequence). The V and J ends lost 4 bases and 13 bases, in that order; junction bases with no gene match: 6. CDR3 sequence reads: CSATKSGSQFF. CDR3 nucleotides: TGCAGTGCTACGAAAAGCGGGAGTCAGTTCTTC.

V and J are TRBV25-1 and TRBJ2-5, with a possible D match to TRBD1 (6 bases). Germline-derived CDR1 and CDR2 are MGHDK and SYGVNS. The CDR3 is 15 residues long. Trimming took 0 bases from V and 5 from J, leaving 13 bases between them. The CDR3 here is CASSEYVQGGETQYF. As DNA, the CDR3 is TGTGCCAGCAGTGAATATGTACAGGGCGGCGAGACCCAGTACTTC.

In DNA, the CDR3 is TGTGCCATCAGTGACGGCCCCTACGAGCAGTACTTC. This encodes CAISDGPYEQYF. This chain joins TRBV10-3 and TRBJ2-5; D call uncertain. The better agreement between TRBJ2-7 and the DNA end casts doubt on the J call. Germline CDR1 is ENHRY and CDR2 is SYGVKD. The CDR3 contains 12 residues.

This sequence joins TRBV7-2 and TRBJ1-6; TRBD1 agrees at 10 bases. Per germline, CDR1 SGHTA and CDR2 FQGNSA. Germline trimming cut 4 bases from V and 8 bases from J; bases unmatched to any gene: 8. The CDR3 is 16 residues long. CDR3 bases: TGTGCCAGCAGCTCGGGGGGACAGGGGTGGTATTCACCCCTCCACTTT. It codes for CASSSGGQGWYSPLHF. Filled out from reference TRBV7-2 and TRBJ1-6, the complete variable domain reads GAGVSQSPSNKVTEKGKDVELRCDPISGHTALYWYRQSLGQGLEFLIYFQGNSAPDKSGLPSDRFSAERTGGSVSTLTIQRTQQEDSAVYLCASSSGGQGWYSPLHFGNGTRLTVT.

The gene calls are TRBV2 and TRBJ2-7; D gene unclear. Germline loops: CDR1 SNHLY, CDR2 FYNNEI. V lost 9 bases and J 4 bases, leaving 19 bases between the germline ends. The CDR3 extends over 14 amino acids. The CDR3, as DNA: TGTGCCAGTTCCCCTTATGGTGAGGTATACGAGCAGTACTTC. It is translated as CASSPYGEVYEQYF.

J is TRBJ2-3 and V is TRBV20-1; possible D gene TRBD1, 6 bases. CDR3 length equals 16 residues. CDR1 is DFQATT, CDR2 SNEGSKA, per germline (reference sequence). Trimming pared 0 bases from V and 4 bases from J, leaving 17 bases between. DNA of the CDR3: TGCAGTGCTAGAGATTGGGGAACAGGGTCTCCAGATACGCAGTATTTT. This codes for CSARDWGTGSPDTQYF.

The genes are TRBV10-3 and TRBJ2-4; tentative D call: TRBD1 (5 bases). V shed 4 bases and J shed 0 bases, with 16 bases lying between them. There are 17 residues in the CDR3. Germline lookup yields CDR1 ENHRY and CDR2 SYGVKD. The CDR3 DNA follows: TGTGCCATCAGTGCCCAGGCTCTGGGGCTAGCCAAAAACATTCAGTACTTC. Translated, it gives CAISAQALGLAKNIQYF.

J is TRBJ2-3 and V is TRBV15; TRBD2 might be the D (6 bases). V was pared by 0 bases and J by 0 bases, with 13 bases between. The CDR3 is 17 residues long. Germline values: CDR1 LNHNV, CDR2 YYDKDF (reference sequence). CDR3: CATSRDLPGTSTDTQYF. CDR3 bases: TGTGCCACCAGCAGAGATCTCCCCGGGACTAGCACAGATACGCAGTATTTT.

The chain combines TRBV20-1 with TRBJ2-4; a weak D match, TRBD1 (6 bases). With the DNA end fitting TRBJ2-7 better, the J assignment may be wrong. The CDR3 has 15 residues. The germline V gene encodes CDR1 DFQATT and CDR2 SNEGSKA (reference sequence). In DNA form, the CDR3 reads TGCAGTGCTAGAGATTCCCAGGGGTCTTCCTACGAGCAGTACTTC. Amino acids: CSARDSQGSSYEQYF.

A note on this clonotype: The junction does not match germline at one end; this may be a read error. J is TRBJ2-6 and V is TRBV4-2, with D possibly TRBD2 on 5 matching bases. This CDR3 region has 16 residues. CDR1 is LGHNA and CDR2 is YNFKEQ in the germline V gene. The DNA for the CDR3 is TGTGCCAGCAGCGAAGAGGGTACTTCAGGGGCCAACGTCCTGACTTTC. This encodes CASSEEGTSGANVLTF.

The chain links TRBV29-1 to TRBJ2-1; 13 bases align to TRBD2. The CDR3 loop spans 16 amino acids. CDR1 SQVTM and CDR2 ANQGSEA come from the germline V gene. V lost 6 bases, J lost 0 bases, and 5 bases stayed unmatched. The DNA of the CDR3 is TGCAGCGTGTGGACTAGCGGGAGAGACTCCTACAATGAGCAGTTCTTC. It encodes CSVWTSGRDSYNEQFF.

The V gene is TRBV7-2, the J gene TRBJ2-4; 9 nucleotides line up with TRBD1. V lost 5 bases and J lost 1; bases outside the gene matches: 6. The CDR3 is made up of 16 amino acids. Germline CDR1 SGHTA, CDR2 FQGNSA. The CDR3 region has the DNA TGTGCCAGCAGCCTGAGTGGGACAGGGGCCAAAAACATTCAGTACTTC. This encodes CASSLSGTGAKNIQYF.